The clone carrying this TCR beta chain was counted between two and nine times. This sample was taken from a study of CD8+ T cells in alopecia areata. V was clipped by 6 bases and J by 3 bases, with 18 bases between them. The CDR3 covers 15 residues. The germline V gene has CDR1 LNHDA and CDR2 SQIVND (reference sequence). Following RNA extraction, reverse transcription yielded cDNA that acted as the sequencing template. Generated by immunoSEQ multiplex PCR, the TCRdb table keeps only in-frame clones and is missing some. The sample has around 150,000 clones; about three fifths are singletons. Sequenced sample: CD8+ T cells sorted from blood. This chain joins TRBV19 and TRBJ2-7; D unclear. The source is a human donor in good health. The CDR3 DNA is TGTGCCAGTAGCCCAATGGGGATAGGGATCTACGAGCAGTACTTC. As protein: CASSPMGIGIYEQYF.